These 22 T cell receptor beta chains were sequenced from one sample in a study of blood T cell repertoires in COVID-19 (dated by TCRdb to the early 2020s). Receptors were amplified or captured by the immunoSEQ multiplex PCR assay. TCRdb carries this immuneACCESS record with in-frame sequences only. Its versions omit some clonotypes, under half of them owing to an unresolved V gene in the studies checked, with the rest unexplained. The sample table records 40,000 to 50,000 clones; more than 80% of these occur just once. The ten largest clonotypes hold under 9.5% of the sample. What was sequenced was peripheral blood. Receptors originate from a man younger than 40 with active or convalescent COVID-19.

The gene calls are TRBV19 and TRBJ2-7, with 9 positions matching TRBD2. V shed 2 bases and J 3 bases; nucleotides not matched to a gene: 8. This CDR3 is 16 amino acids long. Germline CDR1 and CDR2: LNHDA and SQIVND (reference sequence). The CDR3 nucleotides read TGTGCCAGTAGTATAAGCGGGAGGATGTTGCTCTACGAGCAGTACGTC. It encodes CASSISGRMLLYEQYV.

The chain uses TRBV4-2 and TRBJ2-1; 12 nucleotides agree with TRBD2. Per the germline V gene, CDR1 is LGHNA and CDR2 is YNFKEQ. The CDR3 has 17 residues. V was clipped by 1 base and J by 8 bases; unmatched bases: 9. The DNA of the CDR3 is TGTGCCAGCAGCCAAGGACTAGCGGGAGAAGGTATATATGAGCAGTTCTTC. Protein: CASSQGLAGEGIYEQFF.

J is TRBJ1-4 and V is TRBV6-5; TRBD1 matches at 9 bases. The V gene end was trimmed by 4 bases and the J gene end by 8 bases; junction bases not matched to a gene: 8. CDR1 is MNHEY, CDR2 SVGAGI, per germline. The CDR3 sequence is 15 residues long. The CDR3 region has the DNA TGTGCCAGCAGTTGGACCGGGACAGGGAAAGAAAAACTGTTTTTT. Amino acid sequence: CASSWTGTGKEKLFF.

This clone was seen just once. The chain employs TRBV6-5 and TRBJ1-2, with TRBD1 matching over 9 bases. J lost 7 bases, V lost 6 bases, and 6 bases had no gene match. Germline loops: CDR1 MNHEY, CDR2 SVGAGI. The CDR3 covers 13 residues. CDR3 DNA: TGTGCCAGCAGCAGGGACAGGGAGGGTGGCTACACCTTC. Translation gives CASSRDREGGYTF.

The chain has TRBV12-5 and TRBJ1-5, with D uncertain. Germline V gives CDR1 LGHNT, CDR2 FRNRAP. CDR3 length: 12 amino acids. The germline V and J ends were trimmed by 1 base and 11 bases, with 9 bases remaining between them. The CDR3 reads CASGLGQSAQHF. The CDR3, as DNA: TGTGCTAGTGGTTTGGGGCAGTCAGCCCAGCATTTT.

The DNA of the CDR3 is TGTGCCAGCAGCTTAACTAGAAGCACAGATACGCAGTATTTT. Translation gives CASSLTRSTDTQYF. The rearrangement links TRBV11-3 to TRBJ2-3; the D gene is possibly TRBD2 (5 bases). The germline V and J ends were trimmed by 2 bases and 0 bases, with 6 bases remaining between them. The CDR3 sequence is 14 residues long. In germline, CDR1 is SGHNT, CDR2 YENEEA.

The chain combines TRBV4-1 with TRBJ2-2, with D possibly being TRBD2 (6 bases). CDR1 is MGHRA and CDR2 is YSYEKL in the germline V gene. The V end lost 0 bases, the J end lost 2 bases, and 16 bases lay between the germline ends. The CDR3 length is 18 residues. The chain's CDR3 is CASSQDHGLATNTGELFF. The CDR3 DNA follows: TGCGCCAGCAGCCAAGATCACGGGCTAGCGACAAACACCGGGGAGCTGTTTTTT.

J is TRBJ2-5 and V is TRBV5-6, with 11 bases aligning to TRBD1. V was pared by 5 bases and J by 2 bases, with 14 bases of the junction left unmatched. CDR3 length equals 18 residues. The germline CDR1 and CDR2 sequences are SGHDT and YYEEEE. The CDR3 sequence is CASSSPGQGAIGQETQYF. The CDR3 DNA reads TGTGCCAGCAGTTCTCCCGGACAGGGGGCGATTGGGCAAGAGACCCAGTACTTC.

CDR3 DNA: TGCAGCGTTGTTTTTAGGCGGGGCCCTGAAGCTTTCTTT. Its translation: CSVVFRRGPEAFF. This sequence joins TRBV29-1 and TRBJ1-1; D perhaps matches TRBD1 (5 bases). V was shortened by 4 bases and J by 6 bases, with 15 bases between the two germline ends. This CDR3 spans 13 amino acids. Per germline, CDR1 SQVTM and CDR2 ANQGSEA.

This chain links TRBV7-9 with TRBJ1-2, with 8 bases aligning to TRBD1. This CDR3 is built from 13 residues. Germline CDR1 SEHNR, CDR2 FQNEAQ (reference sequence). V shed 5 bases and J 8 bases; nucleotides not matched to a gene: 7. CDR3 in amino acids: CASSIDTGGGYTF. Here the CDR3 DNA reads TGTGCCAGCAGCATAGACACAGGGGGAGGCTACACCTTC.

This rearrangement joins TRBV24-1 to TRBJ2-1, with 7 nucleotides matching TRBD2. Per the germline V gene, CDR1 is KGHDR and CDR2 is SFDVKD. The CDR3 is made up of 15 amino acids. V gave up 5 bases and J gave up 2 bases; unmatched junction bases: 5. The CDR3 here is CATSAREAPYNEQFF. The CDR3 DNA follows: TGTGCCACCAGTGCACGGGAGGCCCCCTACAATGAGCAGTTCTTC.

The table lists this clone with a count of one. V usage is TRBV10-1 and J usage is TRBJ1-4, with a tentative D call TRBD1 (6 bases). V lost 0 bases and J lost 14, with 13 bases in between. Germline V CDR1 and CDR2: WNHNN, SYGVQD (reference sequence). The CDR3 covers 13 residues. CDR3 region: CASSESPGTRLFF. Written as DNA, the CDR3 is TGCGCCAGCAGTGAGTCCCCCGGGACAAGGCTGTTTTTT.

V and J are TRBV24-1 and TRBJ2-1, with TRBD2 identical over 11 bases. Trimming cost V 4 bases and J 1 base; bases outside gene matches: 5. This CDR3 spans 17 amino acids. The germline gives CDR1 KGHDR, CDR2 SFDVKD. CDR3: CATSELGTSGSYNEQFF. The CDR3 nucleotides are TGTGCCACCAGTGAACTGGGGACTAGCGGATCCTACAATGAGCAGTTCTTC.

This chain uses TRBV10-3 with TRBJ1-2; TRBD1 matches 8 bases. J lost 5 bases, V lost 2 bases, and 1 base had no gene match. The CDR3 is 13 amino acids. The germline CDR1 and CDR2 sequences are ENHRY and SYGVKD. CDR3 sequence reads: CAISEGQGYGYTF. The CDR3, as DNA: TGTGCCATCAGTGAGGGACAGGGTTATGGCTACACCTTC.

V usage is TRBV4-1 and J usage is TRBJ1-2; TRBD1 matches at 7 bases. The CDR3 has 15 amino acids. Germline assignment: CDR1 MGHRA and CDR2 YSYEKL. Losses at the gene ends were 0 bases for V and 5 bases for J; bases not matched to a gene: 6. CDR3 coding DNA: TGCGCCAGCAGCCAAGATCTCCCAGGGGGGTATGGCTACACCTTC. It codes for CASSQDLPGGYGYTF.

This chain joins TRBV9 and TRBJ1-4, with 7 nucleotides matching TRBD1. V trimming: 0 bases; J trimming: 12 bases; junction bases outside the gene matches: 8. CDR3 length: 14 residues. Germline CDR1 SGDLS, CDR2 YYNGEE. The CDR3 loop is CASSVGTAQGELFF. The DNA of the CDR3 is TGTGCCAGCAGCGTAGGGACAGCCCAGGGGGAACTGTTTTTT.

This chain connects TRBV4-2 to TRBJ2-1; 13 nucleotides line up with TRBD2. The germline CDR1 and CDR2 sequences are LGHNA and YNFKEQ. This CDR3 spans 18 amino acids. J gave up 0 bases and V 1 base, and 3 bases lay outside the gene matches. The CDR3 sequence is CASSQGTSGSFSYNEQFF. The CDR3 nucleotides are TGTGCCAGCAGCCAAGGGACTAGCGGGAGTTTCTCCTACAATGAGCAGTTCTTC.

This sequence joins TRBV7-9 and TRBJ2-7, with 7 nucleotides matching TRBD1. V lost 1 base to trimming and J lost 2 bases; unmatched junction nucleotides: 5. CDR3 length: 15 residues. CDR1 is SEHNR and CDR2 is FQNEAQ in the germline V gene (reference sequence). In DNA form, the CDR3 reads TGTGCCAGCAGCTTAGGGTTAGGGACAGCCTACGAGCAGTACTTC. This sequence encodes CASSLGLGTAYEQYF.

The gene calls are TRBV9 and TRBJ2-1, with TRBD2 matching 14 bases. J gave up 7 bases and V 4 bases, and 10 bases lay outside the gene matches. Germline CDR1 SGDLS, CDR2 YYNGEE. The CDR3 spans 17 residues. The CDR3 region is CASSQGTSGGWENEQFF. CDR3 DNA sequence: TGTGCCAGCAGCCAGGGGACTAGCGGGGGCTGGGAGAATGAGCAGTTCTTC.

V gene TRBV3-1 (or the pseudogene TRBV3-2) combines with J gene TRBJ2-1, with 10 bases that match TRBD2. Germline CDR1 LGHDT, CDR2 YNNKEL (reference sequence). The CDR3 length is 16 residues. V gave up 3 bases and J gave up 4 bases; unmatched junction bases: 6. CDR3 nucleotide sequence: TGTGCCAGCAGCCAGCGAGCGGGAGGGGGTTACAATGAGCAGTTCTTC. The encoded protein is CASSQRAGGGYNEQFF.

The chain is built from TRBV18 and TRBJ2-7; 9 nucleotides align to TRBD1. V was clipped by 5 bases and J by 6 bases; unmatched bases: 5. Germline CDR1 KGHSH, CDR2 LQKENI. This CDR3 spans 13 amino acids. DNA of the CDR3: TGTGCCAGCTCAGAAACGACAGGGGGCGAGCAGTACTTC. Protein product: CASSETTGGEQYF.

In nucleotides, the CDR3 is TGCGCCAGCAGCTCCGGGACAGGGTCCTACGAGCAGTACTTC. Its protein product is CASSSGTGSYEQYF. The chain employs TRBV5-1 and TRBJ2-7; 9 bases match TRBD1. Germline trimming cut 3 bases from V and 1 base from J; bases unmatched to any gene: 2. From germline, CDR1 is SGHRS and CDR2 YFSETQ. The CDR3 consists of 14 residues.